This paragraph covers one T cell receptor beta chain sequence. This sample's time point: pre-treatment sample, taken before nivolumab and TIL therapy. The data belong to a study of TIL therapy for anti-PD-1-resistant metastatic lung cancer. As for the study in general: Tumors were harvested before any PD-1/PD-L1 blockade. Tumors carried a median about 1.5 non-synonymous mutations per megabase.

Per the germline V gene, CDR1 is SEHNR and CDR2 is FQNEAQ (reference sequence). CDR3 length: 13 amino acids. Between the trimmed V and J ends, which lost 6 bases and 5 bases, there was a span of 11 bases. The libraries were made with immunoSEQ v3. Each library reached 1.5 million to 2.5 million read pairs, or about 5-6 million at deep level. TCRdb's copy holds only in-frame clones and misses some; the assay was immunoSEQ multiplex PCR. The data hold about 17,000 clones, with roughly 80% observed a single time. The chain couples TRBV7-9 to TRBJ1-3, with a weak D call TRBD1 (5 bases). The clonotype originates from a person between 25 and 80 years old with non-small cell lung cancer. The sequenced sample was blood, obtained at baseline. The CDR3 here is CASSHKGRNTIYF. For the CDR3, the DNA is TGTGCCAGCAGTCATAAGGGGAGAAACACCATATATTTT.